The 28 T cell receptor beta chains given below trace back to one sample, sequenced in a study of patients and donors after allogeneic stem cell transplantation. TCRdb re-analysed the RT-PCR reads in MiXCR, keeping a single row per CDR3 protein. The table has about 150,000 distinct CDR3 sequences, approximately 35% seen once. Input material: blood, either unsorted or a sorted T cell fraction (not recorded which). All receptors come from a human donor who was either an allogeneic HSCT recipient or a stem cell or donor lymphocyte infusion donor (not recorded which). It is not recorded whose cells these are; they may come from a transplant donor.

Note on this clonotype: One end of the junction is discordant with germline, which a read error may explain. V and J are TRBV7-7 and TRBJ2-5; D remains unclear. Germline V gene lookup returns CDR1 SSHAT and CDR2 FNYEAQ (reference sequence). The CDR3 sequence is 14 residues long. As DNA, the CDR3 is TGTGCTAGCAGCTTAGTTGCTGGGTCAGAGACCCAGTACTTC. Translation gives CASSLVAGSETQYF.

This chain connects TRBV6-6 to TRBJ1-2; D remains ambiguous. Looked up from germline, CDR1 is MNHNY and CDR2 is SVGAGI (reference sequence). This CDR3 region has 11 residues. V lost 6 bases and J 2 bases, leaving 4 bases between the germline ends. The CDR3 nucleotides read TGTGCCAGCAGCGGAAACTATGGCTACACCTTC. Its translation: CASSGNYGYTF.

V usage is TRBV29-1 and J usage is TRBJ2-1, with D perhaps being TRBD1 or TRBD2 (5 bases each). The length of the CDR3 is 14 residues. Trimming shortened V by 6 bases and J by 5 bases, and 17 bases separated the two germline ends. The germline V gene encodes CDR1 SQVTM and CDR2 ANQGSEA. In DNA, the CDR3 is TGCAGCGTAGGGACGGGCCTTGGACACAATGAGCAGTTCTTC. This translates into CSVGTGLGHNEQFF.

The gene calls are TRBV6-2 or TRBV6-3 and TRBJ1-2; 7 bases fit TRBD1. Losses at the gene ends were 2 bases for V and 4 bases for J; bases not matched to a gene: 10. The length of the CDR3 is 16 residues. Germline assignment: CDR1 MNHEY and CDR2 SVGEGT. The CDR3 region is CASSYNDRERLYGYTF. The CDR3 DNA is TGTGCCAGCAGTTACAACGACAGGGAACGGCTCTATGGCTACACCTTC.

This clonotype was picked up many times. The chain couples TRBV7-9 to TRBJ1-5; D is possibly TRBD1 (6 bases). Trimming removed 5 bases at V and 2 bases at J, with 13 bases between. Per the germline V gene, CDR1 is SEHNR and CDR2 is FQNEAQ (reference sequence). The CDR3 extends over 15 amino acids. The DNA for the CDR3 is TGTGCCAGCAGCGCCGTGGGGGCCGGCAATCAGCCCCAGCATTTT. It encodes CASSAVGAGNQPQHF. Full variable domain (rest looked up from reference TRBV7-9 and TRBJ1-5): DTGVSQNPRHKITKRGQNVTFRCDPISEHNRLYWYRQTLGQGPEFLTYFQNEAQLEKSRLLSDRFSAERPKGSFSTLEIQRTEQGDSAMYLCASSAVGAGNQPQHFGDGTRLSIL.

The chain recombines TRBV7-2 with TRBJ2-1; the D gene could be TRBD1 or TRBD2 (5 bases each). The germline V gene encodes CDR1 SGHTA and CDR2 FQGNSA. The CDR3 has 15 amino acids. V lost 4 bases to trimming and J lost 3 bases, with 13 bases between them. CDR3 loop: CASSSEAGSYNEQFF. CDR3 nucleotide sequence: TGTGCCAGCAGCTCGGAAGCAGGGAGCTACAATGAGCAGTTCTTC. Drawing the rest from reference TRBV7-2 and TRBJ2-1, the complete variable domain is GAGVSQSPSNKVTEKGKDVELRCDPISGHTALYWYRQSLGQGLEFLIYFQGNSAPDKSGLPSDRFSAERTGGSVSTLTIQRTQQEDSAVYLCASSSEAGSYNEQFFGPGTRLTVL.

This chain links TRBV27 with TRBJ2-1; 7 nucleotides agree with TRBD1. Germline V CDR1 and CDR2: MNHEY, SMNVEV (reference sequence). With 7 bases clipped from V and 6 bases from J, the junction kept 12 bases outside the gene matches. This CDR3 spans 15 amino acids. The CDR3 DNA reads TGTGCCAGCATTAACCCAGGGGGAAATGCCAATGAGCAGTTCTTC. Protein sequence: CASINPGGNANEQFF.

This clonotype has more than one count but fewer than ten. The gene calls are TRBV5-5 and TRBJ1-4; the D is unclear. Germline V lookup: CDR1 SGHKS, CDR2 YYEKEE (reference sequence). The length of the CDR3 is 13 residues. Deletions cut 0 bases from V and 7 bases from J, with 7 bases between. The CDR3 sequence: CASSLEPGEKLFF. The CDR3, as DNA: TGTGCCAGCAGCTTGGAACCAGGTGAAAAACTGTTTTTT.

The chain links TRBV28 to TRBJ1-5; tentatively, D is TRBD1 (5 bases). CDR1 MDHEN and CDR2 SYDVKM come from the germline V gene. The CDR3 is 14 residues long. Between the trimmed V and J ends, which lost 7 bases and 3 bases, there was a span of 13 bases. The CDR3 loop is CASNPGLTNQPQHF. CDR3 coding DNA: TGTGCCAGCAATCCAGGGTTGACCAATCAGCCCCAGCATTTT.

The chain is built from TRBV27 and TRBJ2-3; D ambiguous. Germline values: CDR1 MNHEY, CDR2 SMNVEV (reference sequence). Deletions cut 5 bases from V and 4 bases from J, with 4 bases between. The CDR3 spans 11 residues. The chain's CDR3 is CASSTADTQYF. The CDR3 nucleotides are TGTGCCAGCAGTACAGCAGATACGCAGTATTTT.

This clonotype was found a few times. V and J are TRBV5-1 and TRBJ1-4; D is possibly TRBD1 (5 bases). The V end lost 3 bases, the J end lost 8 bases, and 20 bases lay between the germline ends. The germline V gene has CDR1 SGHRS and CDR2 YFSETQ. The CDR3 has 16 amino acids. Here the CDR3 DNA reads TGCGCCAGCAGCTATGTGGGGGTCCGGGGAAACGAAAAACTGTTTTTT. It encodes CASSYVGVRGNEKLFF.

The chain links TRBV20-1 to TRBJ2-1; D remains unclear. The V and J ends lost 1 base and 6 bases respectively, with 13 bases between them. The CDR3 length is 14 residues. Per the germline V gene, CDR1 is DFQATT and CDR2 is SNEGSKA (reference sequence). DNA for the CDR3: TGCAGTGCTAGAGGATCCCTCCCTAGCAATGAGCAGTTCTTC. Protein sequence: CSARGSLPSNEQFF.

This clonotype showed up just a few times. CDR3 DNA sequence: TGTGCCAGCAGTTATTACCGGGACAAGTCTGGAAACACCATATATTTT. Amino acids: CASSYYRDKSGNTIYF. V gene TRBV6-2 or TRBV6-3 combines with J gene TRBJ1-3; D might be TRBD1 (6 bases). V was cut by 3 bases and J by 1 base, with 13 bases left in between. Germline assignment: CDR1 MNHEY and CDR2 SVGEGT. The CDR3 totals 16 residues.

The count of this clonotype is one. The chain employs TRBV20-1 and TRBJ2-7; 7 bases are a match to TRBD1. The CDR3 length is 13 residues. Losses at the gene ends were 8 bases for V and 3 bases for J; bases not matched to a gene: 10. Per germline, CDR1 DFQATT and CDR2 SNEGSKA (reference sequence). The CDR3 protein is CSTYYRDSYEQYF. DNA of the CDR3: TGCAGTACTTACTACCGGGACAGCTACGAGCAGTACTTC.

Turning to this clonotype: This CDR3 is missing its conserved last phenylalanine or tryptophan, likely due to a read error. The V gene is TRBV12-3 or TRBV12-4, the J gene TRBJ1-3; TRBD1 matches at 8 bases. Germline trimming cut 7 bases from V and 2 bases from J; bases unmatched to any gene: 7. The length of the CDR3 is 15 residues. The CDR3 reads CASIRQGTPGNTIYS. The CDR3 DNA follows: TGTGCCAGCATTAGACAGGGGACTCCTGGAAACACCATATATTCT.

This chain joins TRBV12-3 or TRBV12-4 and TRBJ1-2; D not resolved. The CDR3 spans 15 residues. Trimming took off 4 bases at V and 8 bases at J, with 20 bases between the two ends. This chain's CDR3 is CASSSSPDGAGGYTF. For the CDR3, the DNA is TGTGCCAGCAGTTCATCCCCCGACGGTGCGGGCGGCTACACCTTC.

The chain uses TRBV27 and TRBJ2-7; the match to TRBD2 covers 11 bases. The CDR3 length is 15 residues. In germline, CDR1 is MNHEY, CDR2 SMNVEV (reference sequence). Trimming at V came to 5 bases and at J to 4 bases, leaving 7 bases not matched to a gene. The CDR3 DNA follows: TGTGCCAGCAGTCCACGACTAGCGGGGACGTACGAGCAGTACGTC. Translation gives CASSPRLAGTYEQYV.

This clonotype was detected a few times. V and J are TRBV20-1 and TRBJ1-3; possible D gene TRBD1, 5 bases. The germline V gene encodes CDR1 DFQATT and CDR2 SNEGSKA (reference sequence). Trimming removed 0 bases from V and 0 bases from J, with 12 bases in between. The CDR3 runs to 16 residues. The CDR3 is CSARDPWGPSGNTIYF. CDR3 nucleotide sequence: TGCAGTGCTAGAGATCCCTGGGGCCCCTCTGGAAACACCATATATTTT.

This clonotype was detected only a few times. This chain's CDR3 is CAISRGDPDTQYF. As DNA, the CDR3 is TGTGCCATCAGTCGCGGGGACCCAGATACGCAGTATTTT. This sequence joins TRBV10-3 and TRBJ2-3; a weak D match, TRBD2 (6 bases). The CDR3 sequence is 13 residues long. V lost 5 bases and J 4 bases, leaving 10 bases between the germline ends. CDR1 ENHRY and CDR2 SYGVKD come from the germline V gene.

The chain uses TRBV3-1 and TRBJ2-2; 8 bases agree with TRBD1. CDR3 length: 16 residues. CDR1 and CDR2 from the germline V gene are LGHDT and YNNKEL (reference sequence). The ends lost 3 bases at V and 4 bases at J; junction bases unmatched: 7. CDR3 sequence (DNA): TGTGCCAGCAGCCAGAGAACAGGGGGAGGCACCGGGGAGCTGTTTTTT. It yields the protein CASSQRTGGGTGELFF.

The chain links TRBV28 to TRBJ2-2, with TRBD2 matching 11 bases. Germline CDR1 and CDR2: MDHEN and SYDVKM. The CDR3 loop spans 15 amino acids. V was pared by 7 bases and J by 4 bases, with 5 bases of the junction left unmatched. CDR3 region: CASTLAGGGTGELFF. The CDR3 DNA reads as TGTGCCAGCACCCTAGCGGGGGGCGGCACCGGGGAGCTGTTTTTT.

The chain uses TRBV10-3 and TRBJ1-1; D remains ambiguous. Trimming cost V 10 bases and J 5 bases, with 32 bases left between them. The CDR3 has 18 amino acids. Germline V CDR1 and CDR2: ENHRY, SYGVKD. Written as DNA, the CDR3 is TGTGCCACCCTCTCCGACCCTTCCAAGTACCGGGCGAGAACTGAAGCTTTCTTT. It codes for CATLSDPSKYRARTEAFF.

The chain joins TRBV11-2 to TRBJ1-5; D is ambiguous. V was cut by 0 bases and J by 2 bases, with 5 bases left in between. CDR3 length: 14 residues. Germline V gene lookup returns CDR1 SGHAT and CDR2 FQNNGV. The CDR3 loop is CASSLDHGNQPQHF. The DNA of the CDR3 is TGTGCCAGCAGCTTAGATCACGGCAATCAGCCCCAGCATTTT.

V and J are TRBV5-1 and TRBJ2-5, with no clear D. Germline CDR1 is SGHRS and CDR2 is YFSETQ. The CDR3 has 14 amino acids. The V end lost 4 bases, the J end lost 5 bases, and 15 bases lay between the germline ends. The CDR3 nucleotides are TGCGCCAGCAGCCCCCAGGTGGCCTGGGAGACCCAGTACTTC. It translates to CASSPQVAWETQYF.

The genes are TRBV20-1 and TRBJ2-3; no clear D gene. With 4 bases removed from V and 5 bases from J, the gap between germline ends came to 7 bases. This CDR3 has 11 amino acids. CDR1 DFQATT and CDR2 SNEGSKA come from the germline V gene (reference sequence). The CDR3 is CSAKIRDTQYF. The CDR3 DNA follows: TGCAGTGCTAAGATCAGAGATACGCAGTATTTT.

This chain uses TRBV3-1 with TRBJ1-4, with a possible D match to TRBD1 (6 bases). Germline V gene sequence: CDR1 LGHDT, CDR2 YNNKEL (reference sequence). Trimming removed 4 bases from V and 0 bases from J, with 9 bases in between. The CDR3 contains 15 residues. The CDR3 DNA reads as TGTGCCAGCAGCCCTTCAGGGGCAACTAATGAAAAACTGTTTTTT. It codes for CASSPSGATNEKLFF.

This clonotype turned up a few times. This rearrangement joins TRBV11-2 to TRBJ2-5, with TRBD2 matching over 11 bases. V gave up 0 bases and J gave up 5 bases; unmatched junction bases: 8. CDR1 is SGHAT, CDR2 FQNNGV, per germline. The CDR3 contains 17 residues. The CDR3 spells CASSLDGLAGGRETQYF. The CDR3 coding sequence is TGTGCCAGCAGCTTAGATGGGCTAGCGGGGGGCCGGGAGACCCAGTACTTC.

A few counts support this clonotype. This rearrangement joins TRBV29-1 to TRBJ2-1, with 9 positions matching TRBD1. Germline V gene lookup returns CDR1 SQVTM and CDR2 ANQGSEA. The CDR3 has 17 amino acids. Trimming removed 1 base from V and 1 base from J; junction bases left unmatched: 8. The CDR3: CSVEGHEQGASYNEQFF. The CDR3 DNA follows: TGCAGCGTTGAAGGCCACGAACAGGGGGCTTCCTACAATGAGCAGTTCTTC.